The 22 T cell receptor beta chains reported below all come from one sample, sequenced in a study of T-cell reconstitution after alpha-beta-depleted transplantation in children. Construction of the TCRbeta library involved unique molecular identifiers. TCRdb re-derived calls from the PCR reads in MiXCR, one entry per CDR3 protein. The sample has about 300,000 distinct CDR3 sequences, about 9.4% seen once. The sequencing used PBMCs, collected before TCRalphabeta/CD19-depleted stem cell transplant. Source of these receptors: a boy less than two years old with acute myeloid leukemia, due to receive a stem cell transplant.

This clonotype has ten or more counts. CDR3 in DNA: TGCGCCAGCAACCGGGTGGGAGGGGAAAGCTCCTACGAGCAGTACTTC. Its translation: CASNRVGGESSYEQYF. The V gene is TRBV5-1, the J gene TRBJ2-7, with 7 bases aligning to TRBD2. The length of the CDR3 is 16 residues. The trim removed 6 bases at V and 0 bases at J, leaving 12 bases unmatched. The germline V gene encodes CDR1 SGHRS and CDR2 YFSETQ.

This clonotype was picked up many times. The chain uses TRBV10-3 and TRBJ2-7, with TRBD2 matching over 14 bases. In germline, CDR1 is ENHRY, CDR2 SYGVKD. J gave up 2 bases and V 6 bases, and 0 bases lay outside the gene matches. The CDR3 loop spans 14 amino acids. CDR3 protein: CAIRTSGGAYEQYF. DNA for the CDR3: TGTGCCATCAGGACTAGCGGGGGGGCCTACGAGCAGTACTTC.

This clonotype appeared a few times. This chain connects TRBV2 to TRBJ2-1; the match to TRBD2 covers 10 bases. CDR3 length equals 15 residues. Trimming took 3 bases from V and 7 from J; bases not matched to a gene: 6. Per the germline V gene, CDR1 is SNHLY and CDR2 is FYNNEI. The CDR3 protein is CASSDGSGGANEQFF. For the CDR3, the DNA is TGTGCCAGCAGTGATGGGAGCGGGGGGGCAAATGAGCAGTTCTTC.

This clonotype was seen many times. The chain links TRBV3-1 to TRBJ2-3; D not resolved. Between the trimmed V and J ends, which lost 4 bases and 2 bases, there was a span of 13 bases. The germline V gene encodes CDR1 LGHDT and CDR2 YNNKEL (reference sequence). The length of the CDR3 is 15 residues. CDR3 residues: CASSPYGAPTDTQYF. The CDR3, as DNA: TGTGCCAGCAGCCCCTATGGAGCACCCACAGATACGCAGTATTTT.

This chain joins TRBV6-4 and TRBJ2-3; TRBD2 agrees at 7 bases. CDR1 is MRHNA and CDR2 is SNTAGT in the germline V gene. This CDR3 region has 15 residues. J gave up 1 base and V 3 bases, and 4 bases lay outside the gene matches. CDR3 DNA: TGTGCCAGCAGTGAATATCTAGCGGGCACAGATACGCAGTATTTT. This gives the protein CASSEYLAGTDTQYF.

In its sample, this clonotype was seen a few times. CDR3 sequence: CASLQGSLAKNIQYF. Written as DNA, the CDR3 is TGTGCCAGCTTACAGGGCTCACTAGCCAAAAACATTCAGTACTTC. The J gene is TRBJ2-4, the V gene TRBV6-5, with a tentative D call TRBD1 (6 bases). This CDR3 is 15 amino acids long. Germline CDR1 is MNHEY and CDR2 is SVGAGI. Trimming removed 8 bases at V and 0 bases at J, with 14 bases between.

In its sample, this clonotype was seen many times. The V call is TRBV12-3 or TRBV12-4, the J call TRBJ1-1; 7 bases align to TRBD1. Losses at the gene ends were 4 bases for V and 1 base for J; bases not matched to a gene: 9. The CDR3 is made up of 16 amino acids. CDR3 in amino acids: CASSYRPWTGNTEAFF. CDR3 sequence (DNA): TGTGCCAGCAGTTACCGCCCATGGACAGGGAACACTGAAGCTTTCTTT.

This clonotype was detected only a few times. The chain couples TRBV5-5 to TRBJ2-2; a weak D match, TRBD1 (6 bases). The germline gives CDR1 SGHKS, CDR2 YYEKEE (reference sequence). This CDR3 has 14 amino acids. V lost 2 bases, J lost 7 bases, and 12 bases lay in between. The CDR3 sequence is CASSLTGTGGELFF. The CDR3 DNA sequence: TGTGCCAGCAGCTTAACAGGGACGGGCGGGGAGCTGTTTTTT.

A word on this clonotype: A much larger clonotype is one base distant, so this may be a read error. V is TRBV7-6 and J is TRBJ2-7; 8 positions match TRBD1. Germline assignment: CDR1 SGHVS and CDR2 FNYEAQ. Trimming took 4 bases from V and 10 from J; bases not matched to a gene: 6. The CDR3 is made up of 12 amino acids. CDR3 DNA: TGTGCCAGCAGCTCGGGACAGGCCGACCAGTACTTC. Translated, it gives CASSSGQADQYF.

This clonotype occurred many times. The chain links TRBV13 to TRBJ1-5, with D possibly matching TRBD1 (5 bases). V was shortened by 6 bases and J by 7 bases, with 10 bases between the two germline ends. Germline V CDR1 and CDR2: PRHDT, FYEKMQ (reference sequence). This CDR3 has 12 amino acids. The DNA of the CDR3 is TGTGCCAGCAGAAGGGGTAACCAGCCCCAGCATTTT. It codes for CASRRGNQPQHF.

This clonotype was observed many times. The J gene is TRBJ1-1, the V gene TRBV7-9; the D is unclear. This CDR3 spans 13 amino acids. V lost 3 bases to trimming and J lost 4 bases, with 9 bases between them. Germline lookup yields CDR1 SEHNR and CDR2 FQNEAQ (reference sequence). CDR3 loop: CASSFLLGTEAFF. CDR3 DNA: TGTGCCAGCAGCTTTCTTCTAGGCACTGAAGCTTTCTTT. Combining the CDR3 with reference TRBV7-9 and TRBJ1-1 gives the whole variable domain DTGVSQNPRHKITKRGQNVTFRCDPISEHNRLYWYRQTLGQGPEFLTYFQNEAQLEKSRLLSDRFSAERPKGSFSTLEIQRTEQGDSAMYLCASSFLLGTEAFFGQGTRLTVV.

This clonotype was detected many times. The chain has TRBV7-2 and TRBJ2-3, with unresolved D. This CDR3 is 14 amino acids long. Per the germline V gene, CDR1 is SGHTA and CDR2 is FQGNSA. Trimming removed 6 bases from V and 0 bases from J, with 10 bases in between. For the CDR3, the DNA is TGTGCCAGCAGGGGTTCGAGAAGCACAGATACGCAGTATTTT. Protein product: CASRGSRSTDTQYF.

This clonotype turned up a few times. V is TRBV4-3 and J is TRBJ1-1, with 9 nucleotides matching TRBD1. V dropped 1 base and J dropped 4; count of bases not matched to a gene: 7. The germline CDR1 and CDR2 sequences are LGHNA and YSLEER. This CDR3 comprises 16 residues. CDR3 DNA sequence: TGCGCCAGCAGCCAAGTTATAAACAGGGGGCGCACTGAAGCTTTCTTT. Its translation: CASSQVINRGRTEAFF.

This clonotype was counted at least ten times. V gene TRBV2 combines with J gene TRBJ2-6, with 9 positions matching TRBD1. The V gene end was trimmed by 6 bases and the J gene end by 0 bases; junction bases not matched to a gene: 6. The CDR3 covers 17 residues. Germline V lookup: CDR1 SNHLY, CDR2 FYNNEI. CDR3 protein: CASRGDRGNSGANVLTF. The DNA for the CDR3 is TGTGCCAGCAGGGGTGACAGGGGGAACTCTGGGGCCAACGTCCTGACTTTC.

Many counts were recorded for this clonotype. The rearrangement links TRBV7-3 to TRBJ2-1, with 7 bases lining up with TRBD1. This CDR3 spans 13 amino acids. Trimming took 3 bases from V and 5 from J; bases not matched to a gene: 1. CDR1 and CDR2 from the germline V gene are SGHTA and FQGTGA. The DNA of the CDR3 is TGTGCCAGCAGCTTGGACAGGCACAATGAGCAGTTCTTC. It codes for CASSLDRHNEQFF. Complete variable domain (other parts from reference TRBV7-3 and TRBJ2-1): GAGVSQTPSNKVTEKGKYVELRCDPISGHTALYWYRQSLGQGPEFLIYFQGTGAADDSGLPNDRFFAVRPEGSVSTLKIQRTERGDSAVYLCASSLDRHNEQFFGPGTRLTVL.

This clonotype was seen more than once but under ten times. The chain couples TRBV20-1 to TRBJ1-2, with 12 nucleotides matching TRBD1. This CDR3 is built from 17 residues. Germline lookup yields CDR1 DFQATT and CDR2 SNEGSKA (reference sequence). The junction had 7 bases not matched to a gene; V was cut back by 2 bases and J by 0 bases. The CDR3 is CSARRGQGAYPNYGYTF. In DNA, the CDR3 is TGCAGTGCTAGAAGGGGACAGGGGGCTTATCCTAACTATGGCTACACCTTC.

As DNA, the CDR3 is TGTGCCAGCAGCCTGAGGGCCCGGGGGAACGAGCAGTACTTC. This gives the protein CASSLRARGNEQYF. The genes are TRBV7-9 and TRBJ2-7, with D possibly TRBD2 on 6 matching bases. V gave up 5 bases and J gave up 5 bases, with 16 bases separating them. The germline gives CDR1 SEHNR, CDR2 FQNEAQ (reference sequence). CDR3 size: 14 residues.

In its sample, this clonotype was seen many times. J is TRBJ2-6 and V is TRBV2; 8 bases fit TRBD1. In germline, CDR1 is SNHLY, CDR2 FYNNEI. The CDR3 totals 17 residues. The J segment lost 3 bases and the V segment lost 5 bases, leaving 9 bases of the junction unmatched. CDR3 loop: CASSRQGSVHGANVLTF. The CDR3 region has the DNA TGTGCCAGCAGTCGACAGGGGTCGGTTCATGGGGCCAACGTCCTGACTTTC.

The gene calls are TRBV7-3 and TRBJ2-2; the match to TRBD2 covers 8 bases. The CDR3 consists of 12 residues. Germline CDR1 is SGHTA and CDR2 is FQGTGA. Trimming cost V 6 bases and J 6 bases; bases outside gene matches: 0. CDR3 coding DNA: TGTGCCAGCAGGACTAGCGCCGGGGAGCTGTTTTTT. Protein sequence: CASRTSAGELFF.

This clonotype was found many times. J is TRBJ2-1 and V is TRBV24-1; no reliable D call. The ends were cut back, 1 base at V and 8 bases at J, with 5 bases in the middle. CDR1 is KGHDR, CDR2 SFDVKD, per germline. CDR3 length: 12 amino acids. In DNA form, the CDR3 reads TGTGCCACCAGTGATTTAGGCGATGAGCAGTTCTTC. Protein: CATSDLGDEQFF.

This clonotype occurred a few times. Here the CDR3 DNA reads TGTGCCAGCAGCTCGTACGGGACAGGCAAAGAGCCCCAGCATTTT. Its protein product is CASSSYGTGKEPQHF. V is TRBV5-8 and J is TRBJ1-5; TRBD1 matches at 8 bases. The CDR3 is 15 amino acids. Looked up from germline, CDR1 is SGHTS and CDR2 is YDEGEE. After removal of 3 bases from V and 8 bases from J, the junction contained 10 bases not matched to a gene.

This clonotype was seen at least ten times. V usage is TRBV7-2 and J usage is TRBJ2-3, with 11 bases matching TRBD2. V shed 4 bases, J shed 7 bases, and the junction held 7 bases outside the gene matches. The CDR3 runs to 15 residues. In germline, CDR1 is SGHTA, CDR2 FQGNSA. This chain's CDR3 is CASSSYGTSGNTQYF. The DNA for the CDR3 is TGTGCCAGCAGCTCTTACGGGACTAGCGGAAATACGCAGTATTTT.